This TCR beta chain was identified in a study of CD8+ T cells in alopecia areata. Study at large: Treatment of the treated patients consisted of oral tofacitinib, 5 to 10 mg twice daily. Disease severity was quantified as SALT score of affected scalp area.

Sequencing relied on a cDNA template that was reverse transcribed from extracted RNA. Sequencing used immunoSEQ multiplex PCR; TCRdb keeps in-frame clones, though not all of them. The table shows about 200,000 clones, with more than 30% occurring only once. Treatment noted: oral pan-JAK inhibitor, 5-10 mg twice daily. Germline loops: CDR1 SQVTM, CDR2 ANQGSEA. Deletions cut 3 bases from V and 4 bases from J, with 12 bases between. CDR3 size: 13 residues. The chain recombines TRBV29-1 with TRBJ1-2; D gene uncertain. Sequencing used CD4+ T cells sorted from blood, obtained at roughly week 30, from a patient treated with tofacitinib. The sequence was collected from a human donor with alopecia areata. CDR3 in DNA: TGCAGCGTTGAGGAGGGAAGGTCCTATGGCTACACCTTC. Its translation: CSVEEGRSYGYTF.